The clone carrying this T cell receptor (beta chain) is a singleton in its sample. Antigen unknown. The data were taken from a study of human T cells and chemical hapten exposure. Single cDNA molecules in the library carried unique molecular identifiers attached during preparation. TCRdb re-called the RACE reads through MiXCR, storing one row per CDR3 protein. This sample has approximately 110,000 distinct CDR3 sequences, with 30% to 35% found just once. Study-level points and caveats: Expanded TCRs formed significantly more large CDR3 similarity clusters than controls. The number of TCRs above 1 in 1000 frequency did not change after DPC sensitization.

The time point is: patch test 3, about 24 weeks after DPC sensitization. The treatment was: therapeutic diphenylcyclopropenone sensitization with weekly scalp DPC. The sample here was whole blood, taken in connection with sensitization to the hapten diphenylcyclopropenone (DPC). This TCR came from a man aged 40-55 years with alopecia areata. Some clones in this sample may be carry-over from other donors' samples.

The CDR3 region is CASTLRGGYNEQFF. In DNA form, the CDR3 reads TGTGCCAGCACTCTCCGAGGGGGTTACAATGAGCAGTTCTTC. V and J are TRBV28 and TRBJ2-1, with D perhaps TRBD1 (6 bases). Trimming took off 7 bases at V and 4 bases at J, with 14 bases between the two ends. Per the germline V gene, CDR1 is MDHEN and CDR2 is SYDVKM. This CDR3 has 14 amino acids.